A single sample gave rise to the 22 T cell receptor beta chains below, sequenced in a study of cytomegalovirus exposure and HLA in healthy donors. PCR employed 60 Vbeta and 13 Jbeta primers. Profiling relied on immunoSEQ multiplex PCR, and the TCRdb table lists in-frame clones only, not all of them. The data hold some 95,000 clones, with under 80% observed a single time. The sample comprised PBMCs. The receptors were gathered from a man aged 50 to 59 in good health and CMV-seropositive.

This clone occurred once. This chain connects TRBV6-5 to TRBJ1-5, with D possibly being TRBD1 (5 bases). Germline V gene lookup returns CDR1 MNHEY and CDR2 SVGAGI. The CDR3 totals 13 residues. V dropped 5 bases and J dropped 7 bases, with 12 bases sitting between them. The CDR3 region has the DNA TGTGCCAGCAGTCAGAACAGGAACCAGCCCCAGCATTTT. It is translated as CASSQNRNQPQHF.

This chain uses TRBV6-9 with TRBJ1-5; TRBD1 matches at 7 bases. V lost 8 bases to trimming and J lost 9 bases; unmatched junction nucleotides: 16. The CDR3 covers 15 residues. Germline CDR1 is MNHGY and CDR2 is SVAAGI. The CDR3 nucleotides are TGTGCCAGCTCCGCCCCCGACAGGGAAGAACGGCCCCAGCATTTT. Protein sequence: CASSAPDREERPQHF.

This rearrangement joins TRBV19 to TRBJ2-3; 10 nucleotides align to TRBD2. This CDR3 region has 16 residues. Trimming took 1 base from V and 4 from J; bases not matched to a gene: 5. Germline V CDR1 and CDR2: LNHDA, SQIVND (reference sequence). This CDR3 is CASSIGSGGGADTQYF. DNA of the CDR3: TGTGCCAGTAGTATAGGGAGCGGGGGGGGCGCAGATACGCAGTATTTT.

V is TRBV7-2 and J is TRBJ2-7, with TRBD1 matching over 9 bases. Germline V lookup: CDR1 SGHTA, CDR2 FQGNSA. This CDR3 has 14 amino acids. The V gene end was trimmed by 5 bases and the J gene end by 2 bases; junction bases not matched to a gene: 4. The CDR3 loop reads CASSPGQGTYEQYF. The DNA of the CDR3 is TGTGCCAGCAGCCCGGGACAGGGTACCTACGAGCAGTACTTC.

The CDR3 DNA reads TGTGCCAGCCGTCCCGGGACACCTAATCAGCCCCAGCATTTT. This gives the protein CASRPGTPNQPQHF. V usage is TRBV6-5 and J usage is TRBJ1-5; D possibly corresponds to TRBD1 (6 bases). Germline V gives CDR1 MNHEY, CDR2 SVGAGI. The germline V and J ends were trimmed by 8 bases and 4 bases, with 15 bases remaining between them. The CDR3 sequence is 14 residues long.

This clone was seen a few times. The V call is TRBV5-1, the J call TRBJ1-3; tentatively, D is TRBD1 (5 bases). The V gene's germline CDR1 is SGHRS and CDR2 YFSETQ. The CDR3 totals 17 residues. Trimming stripped 1 base from V and 0 bases from J, with 14 bases between. In nucleotides, the CDR3 is TGCGCCAGCAGCTTGACGGGGGACCAATACTCTGGAAACACCATATATTTT. Its protein product is CASSLTGDQYSGNTIYF.

The chain employs TRBV29-1 and TRBJ2-2; TRBD1 agrees at 7 bases. The germline CDR1 and CDR2 sequences are SQVTM and ANQGSEA. The CDR3 sequence is 12 residues long. J was trimmed by 5 bases and V by 6 bases; bases with no gene match: 3. Written as DNA, the CDR3 is TGCAGCGTGGACAGGTCAACCGGGGAGCTGTTTTTT. Its translation: CSVDRSTGELFF.

This clone has more than one count but fewer than ten. The chain recombines TRBV7-2 with TRBJ2-2; D not certain. Per the germline V gene, CDR1 is SGHTA and CDR2 is FQGNSA. The CDR3 spans 15 residues. Trimming pared 4 bases from V and 1 base from J, leaving 10 bases between. The CDR3 nucleotides are TGTGCCAGCAGCTCCAATACCGGGAACACCGGGGAGCTGTTTTTT. It yields the protein CASSSNTGNTGELFF. Based on the CDR3 plus reference TRBV7-2 and TRBJ2-2, the full variable domain is GAGVSQSPSNKVTEKGKDVELRCDPISGHTALYWYRQSLGQGLEFLIYFQGNSAPDKSGLPSDRFSAERTGGSVSTLTIQRTQQEDSAVYLCASSSNTGNTGELFFGEGSRLTVL.

The chain has TRBV7-9 and TRBJ1-3; D is unclear. V dropped 5 bases and J dropped 0 bases, with 11 bases sitting between them. Germline lookup yields CDR1 SEHNR and CDR2 FQNEAQ (reference sequence). The CDR3 loop spans 15 amino acids. CDR3 nucleotide sequence: TGTGCCAGCAGCCAGCGTTCTAGCTCTGGAAACACCATATATTTT. Translation gives CASSQRSSSGNTIYF.

The rearrangement joins TRBV30 to TRBJ1-1; a weak D match, TRBD1 (6 bases). CDR1 is GTSNPN and CDR2 is SVGIG in the germline V gene (reference sequence). The CDR3 is 14 amino acids. V lost 0 bases to trimming and J lost 4 bases, with 12 bases between them. The CDR3 loop reads CAWSVGGSATEAFF. CDR3 sequence (DNA): TGTGCCTGGAGTGTTGGGGGCTCCGCCACTGAAGCTTTCTTT.

This clone has more than one count but fewer than ten. V gene TRBV20-1 combines with J gene TRBJ1-1, with TRBD1 as a possible D gene (5 bases). Trimming cost V 0 bases and J 11 bases, with 10 bases left between them. The CDR3 is made up of 11 amino acids. From germline, CDR1 is DFQATT and CDR2 SNEGSKA (reference sequence). CDR3 sequence reads: CSARDQGLAFF. The CDR3 DNA is TGCAGTGCTAGAGATCAGGGACTCGCTTTCTTT.

The chain employs TRBV9 and TRBJ1-4; 8 nucleotides line up with TRBD1. V was pared by 3 bases and J by 8 bases, with 9 bases of the junction left unmatched. The CDR3 has 15 amino acids. In germline, CDR1 is SGDLS, CDR2 YYNGEE. The DNA of the CDR3 is TGTGCCAGCAGCGCAGGAGGGACAGGAGGAGAAAAACTGTTTTTT. Protein sequence: CASSAGGTGGEKLFF.

The V gene is TRBV7-2, the J gene TRBJ1-1; D is ambiguous. Per germline, CDR1 SGHTA and CDR2 FQGNSA. This CDR3 has 13 residues. The ends were cut back, 7 bases at V and 9 bases at J, with 18 bases in the middle. The CDR3 here is CASTSYGGFKAFF. The CDR3 DNA reads as TGTGCCAGCACCAGTTATGGAGGCTTCAAAGCTTTCTTT.

This clone was counted a single time. V and J are TRBV7-9 and TRBJ2-7; tentative D call: TRBD1 (5 bases). Deletions cut 10 bases from V and 3 bases from J, with 22 bases between. The CDR3 sequence is 15 residues long. The germline CDR1 and CDR2 sequences are SEHNR and FQNEAQ (reference sequence). CDR3 DNA sequence: TGTGCCATCCCCCGAGGAAGGGGCCCGAGCTACGAGCAGTACTTC. Protein sequence: CAIPRGRGPSYEQYF.

The rearrangement links TRBV4-1 to TRBJ2-1, with 8 bases matching TRBD2. CDR3 size: 13 residues. The germline CDR1 and CDR2 sequences are MGHRA and YSYEKL. V trimming: 3 bases; J trimming: 7 bases; junction bases outside the gene matches: 2. CDR3 nucleotide sequence: TGCGCCAGCAGCCACCCTAGCGGGAATGAGCAGTTCTTC. Amino acids: CASSHPSGNEQFF.

The chain joins TRBV21-1 to TRBJ1-5. TRBV21-1 is a pseudogene segment. This CDR3 contains 19 residues. CDR3 sequence: CASSAYPGLYGDSNQPQHF. CDR3 nucleotide sequence: TGTGCCAGCAGCGCGTATCCGGGACTCTATGGGGATAGCAATCAGCCCCAGCATTTT.

The chain combines TRBV15 with TRBJ2-5; 8 nucleotides agree with TRBD1. The CDR3 loop spans 16 amino acids. Losses at the gene ends were 3 bases for V and 2 bases for J; bases not matched to a gene: 8. Germline CDR1 reads LNHNV; CDR2 reads YYDKDF (reference sequence). CDR3 residues: CATSSPGQASQETQYF. The CDR3 nucleotides are TGTGCCACCAGCAGTCCGGGACAGGCGTCTCAAGAGACCCAGTACTTC. The full variable domain, completed using reference TRBV15 and TRBJ2-5, is DAMVIQNPRYQVTQFGKPVTLSCSQTLNHNVMYWYQQKSSQAPKLLFHYYDKDFNNEADTPDNFQSRRPNTSFCFLDIRSPGLGDTAMYLCATSSPGQASQETQYFGPGTRLLVL.

The V gene is TRBV5-1, the J gene TRBJ2-3, with D possibly TRBD1 on 5 matching bases. The CDR3 spans 12 residues. In germline, CDR1 is SGHRS, CDR2 YFSETQ. V was shortened by 3 bases and J by 5 bases, with 7 bases between the two germline ends. The CDR3 DNA is TGCGCCAGCAGCTCCCAGGGAGATACGCAGTATTTT. This codes for CASSSQGDTQYF. The full variable domain, in which reference TRBV5-1 and TRBJ2-3 provide the parts outside the CDR3, is KAGVTQTPRYLIKTRGQQVTLSCSPISGHRSVSWYQQTPGQGLQFLFEYFSETQRNKGNFPGRFSGRQFSNSRSEMNVSTLELGDSALYLCASSSQGDTQYFGPGTRLTVL.

The chain has TRBV7-2 and TRBJ2-7; 8 bases are a match to TRBD2. Germline CDR1 SGHTA, CDR2 FQGNSA. CDR3 length: 14 amino acids. Trimming at V came to 2 bases and at J to 1 base, leaving 1 base not matched to a gene. The CDR3 nucleotides are TGTGCCAGCAGCTTACCGGGGGGGTCCTACGAGCAGTACTTC. Protein product: CASSLPGGSYEQYF.

The gene calls are TRBV6-1 and TRBJ2-1; possibly TRBD2 for D (6 bases). CDR1 is MNHNS, CDR2 SASEGT, per germline. V gave up 6 bases and J gave up 2 bases, with 14 bases separating them. The CDR3 spans 15 residues. The CDR3 region has the DNA TGTGCCAGCAGGCAGACTAGAACCCCCTACAATGAGCAGTTCTTC. Its translation is CASRQTRTPYNEQFF.

The chain carries TRBV6-6 and TRBJ2-7, with D unclear. Germline CDR1 is MNHNY and CDR2 is SVGAGI (reference sequence). The CDR3 runs to 15 residues. The germline V and J ends were trimmed by 7 bases and 0 bases, with 16 bases remaining between them. In DNA, the CDR3 is TGTGCCAGCACAAGAAGTCTGGCCAGCTCCTACGAGCAGTACTTC. The encoded protein is CASTRSLASSYEQYF.

The chain links TRBV4-3 to TRBJ2-7; 9 bases line up with TRBD2. Germline-derived CDR1 and CDR2 are LGHNA and YSLEER. The V segment lost 5 bases and the J segment 3 bases; nucleotides outside the gene matches: 8. The CDR3 has 15 amino acids. The CDR3 coding sequence is TGCGCCAGCAGCAAGGAGGCGGGGGGGCTCTACGAGCAGTACTTC. This gives the protein CASSKEAGGLYEQYF.